One sample yielded the 12 T cell receptor beta chains listed below, sequenced in a study of blood T cells in healthy people across ages. A second PCR of 7 to 11 cycles used a sample-barcoded 5' primer and a J-beta primer mix. MiXCR, applied by TCRdb to the 5' RACE reads, yields one record per CDR3 protein. This table holds roughly 680,000 distinct CDR3 sequences, under 65% found once. Sequenced sample: blood. These receptors were collected from a woman older than 75 in good health.

The chain recombines TRBV4-2 with TRBJ2-7, with 8 nucleotides matching TRBD2. The V segment lost 0 bases and the J segment 3 bases; nucleotides outside the gene matches: 4. The germline V gene encodes CDR1 LGHNA and CDR2 YNFKEQ. CDR3 length: 15 amino acids. The CDR3 protein is CASSQDAAGVYEQYF. CDR3 bases: TGTGCCAGCAGCCAAGACGCAGCGGGAGTCTACGAGCAGTACTTC.

The chain joins TRBV10-3 to TRBJ2-6; D uncertain. The germline V gene encodes CDR1 ENHRY and CDR2 SYGVKD. The CDR3 sequence is 14 residues long. V lost 4 bases, J lost 4 bases, and 8 bases lay in between. CDR3 coding DNA: TGTGCCATCAGTGTTTCCTCGGGGGCCAACGTCCTGACTTTC. It translates to CAISVSSGANVLTF.

Remarks on this clonotype: A much more abundant neighbour one base away suggests this may be a read error. V is TRBV12-3 or TRBV12-4 and J is TRBJ2-1, with 7 bases matching TRBD2. The CDR3 sequence is 15 residues long. DNA of the CDR3: TGTGCCAGCAGTTTAGACCAGCGGGGTCTCAATAAGCAGTTCTTC. Protein: CASSLDQRGLNKQFF.

The rearrangement joins TRBV21-1 to TRBJ2-5; the DNA was not compared with TRBD2, the D call given in the table. The J call is doubtful: the DNA matches TRBJ2-7 better. TRBV21-1 is shown as a pseudogene. The CDR3 covers 17 residues. CDR3: CASSKERKLRPSIEQYF. DNA for the CDR3: TGTGCCAGCAGCAAAGAGCGCAAACTTCGGCCCAGCATCGAGCAGTACTTC.

In this sample, this clonotype turned up a few times. The chain couples TRBV20-1 to TRBJ2-1; D ambiguous. The germline gives CDR1 DFQATT, CDR2 SNEGSKA (reference sequence). This CDR3 comprises 14 residues. The ends were cut back, 0 bases at V and 9 bases at J, with 15 bases in the middle. For the CDR3, the DNA is TGCAGTGCTAGAGATTGGCTCCCTCCGGGTGAGCAGTTCTTC. Amino acid sequence: CSARDWLPPGEQFF.

The chain links TRBV20-1 to TRBJ2-2, with 14 bases matching TRBD2. The V segment lost 6 bases and the J segment 4 bases; nucleotides outside the gene matches: 7. The CDR3 has 16 residues. Germline V lookup: CDR1 DFQATT, CDR2 SNEGSKA (reference sequence). The CDR3 DNA follows: TGCAGTGCCACCGGACTAGCGGGGGGACGCACCGGGGAGCTGTTTTTT. Translating gives CSATGLAGGRTGELFF.

This clonotype was recorded at least ten times. The chain has TRBV27 and TRBJ1-5; 7 nucleotides match TRBD1. V lost 6 bases to trimming and J lost 4 bases; unmatched junction nucleotides: 9. Germline loops: CDR1 MNHEY, CDR2 SMNVEV (reference sequence). The CDR3 is 15 amino acids. As DNA, the CDR3 is TGTGCCAGCAGGCCCTCAGGGGGGGGAAATCAGCCCCAGCATTTT. Translation gives CASRPSGGGNQPQHF.

The chain combines TRBV5-1 with TRBJ2-5; possibly TRBD2 for D (5 bases). The CDR3 has 15 amino acids. With 4 bases removed from V and 2 bases from J, the gap between germline ends came to 15 bases. The germline V gene has CDR1 SGHRS and CDR2 YFSETQ. The CDR3: CASSPVEGRQETQYF. For the CDR3, the DNA is TGCGCCAGCAGCCCCGTTGAGGGCAGGCAAGAGACCCAGTACTTC.

This clonotype was detected only once. This sequence may be a read error, since a much larger clone differs from it by one base. The chain uses TRBV29-1 and TRBJ2-1; TRBD1 or TRBD2 may be the D gene (5 bases each). The V gene lost 7 bases and the J gene lost 8 bases, with 15 bases spanning the gap. This CDR3 contains 12 residues. Germline assignment: CDR1 SQVTM and CDR2 ANQGSEA. The CDR3 here is CSARVLGDEQFF. The CDR3 bases are TGCAGCGCCCGCGTCCTGGGGGATGAGCAGTTCTTC.

This clonotype has just a few counts. The rearrangement links TRBV3-1 to TRBJ2-7, with D uncertain. This CDR3 region has 14 residues. Germline V lookup: CDR1 LGHDT, CDR2 YNNKEL (reference sequence). V lost 3 bases to trimming and J lost 0 bases, with 9 bases between them. As DNA, the CDR3 is TGTGCCAGCAGCCAGCAGGTGAGCTCCTACGAGCAGTACTTC. It is translated as CASSQQVSSYEQYF.

This clonotype occurred many times. The rearrangement links TRBV7-7 to TRBJ2-1; TRBD1 is a possible D gene (5 bases). V dropped 5 bases and J dropped 0 bases, with 11 bases sitting between them. This CDR3 has 15 residues. CDR1 and CDR2 from the germline V gene are SSHAT and FNYEAQ (reference sequence). The CDR3 nucleotides are TGTGCCAGCAGCCAAGGGGATAGCTCCTACAATGAGCAGTTCTTC. Translation: CASSQGDSSYNEQFF.

V is TRBV7-2 and J is TRBJ2-7; D remains unclear. In germline, CDR1 is SGHTA, CDR2 FQGNSA. The ends were cut back, 4 bases at V and 4 bases at J, with 8 bases in the middle. The CDR3 has 12 residues. The CDR3 is CASSSQRYEQYF. DNA for the CDR3: TGTGCCAGCAGCTCCCAACGATACGAGCAGTACTTC.